Listed below are T cell receptor beta chains from one sample, sequenced in a study of blood T cells in healthy people across ages. TCRdb independently ran MiXCR on the 5' RACE reads; one entry per CDR3 protein. Seen here are around 1,000,000 distinct CDR3 sequences, 25% observed once, and the top ten hold approximately 0.7%. The data also belong to a second study, concerning T cells of mothers and their children.

The sequenced sample was blood. These receptors originate from a girl aged 2-9 years in good health. The CDR3 runs from the conserved cysteine through the conserved F or W. D genes are given only for firm matches. Expanded clones get a size class; other rows say once, few or many, or leave the size out.

cdr3_aa,cdr3_nt,d_call,j_call,v_call,clone_size
CASSPEVGSNQPQHF,TGCGCCAGCAGCCCTGAGGTTGGTAGCAATCAGCCCCAGCATTTT,-,TRBJ1-5,TRBV5-1,-
CASSTAGSTDTQYF,TGTGCCAGCAGCACGGCGGGGAGCACAGATACGCAGTATTTT,-,TRBJ2-3,TRBV5-6,few
CSVEDPSSGANVLTF,TGCAGCGTTGAAGACCCTAGCTCTGGGGCCAACGTCCTGACTTTC,-,TRBJ2-6,TRBV29-1,few
CSARDVAGTHFNQQYF,TGCAGTGCTAGAGACGTAGCGGGAACCCATTTCAATCAGCAGTACTTC,TRBD2,TRBJ2-5,TRBV20-1,few
CASSQDSENSPLHF,TGTGCCAGCAGCCAGGACAGTGAGAATTCACCCCTCCACTTT,-,TRBJ1-6,TRBV6-2/TRBV6-3,few
CANSVAPSSDTQYF,TGTGCCAACAGCGTAGCCCCCTCCTCAGATACGCAGTATTTT,-,TRBJ2-3,TRBV9,few
CASRAGLGGSYEQYF,TGTGCCAGCAGGGCGGGACTAGGAGGGTCCTACGAGCAGTACTTC,TRBD2,TRBJ2-7,TRBV7-2,-
CASSVGLAFDEQYF,TGCGCCAGCAGCGTGGGACTAGCTTTCGACGAGCAGTACTTC,TRBD2,TRBJ2-7,TRBV5-1,-
CASSLMEPGLAGTGELFF,TGTGCCAGCAGCTTAATGGAACCGGGACTAGCGGGAACCGGGGAGCTGTTTTTT,TRBD2,TRBJ2-2,TRBV11-2,-
CSARETGRGEQFF,TGCAGTGCTAGAGAGACAGGGAGGGGTGAGCAGTTCTTC,-,TRBJ2-1,TRBV20-1,-
CARSLADKDRRSNEQFF,TGTGCCCGCAGCTTAGCGGATAAGGACAGGAGAAGCAATGAGCAGTTCTTC,-,TRBJ2-1,TRBV7-6,few
CASSQSGGEETQYF,TGTGCCAGCAGCCAAAGCGGGGGGGAAGAGACCCAGTACTTC,TRBD2,TRBJ2-5,TRBV7-3,-
CASSPGRGRVLETQYF,TGTGCCAGCAGCCCAGGCAGGGGGCGAGTGTTGGAGACCCAGTACTTC,TRBD1,TRBJ2-5,TRBV9,few
CATSRVAGRSETQYF,TGTGCCACCAGCAGAGTTGCGGGACGCTCGGAGACCCAGTACTTC,-,TRBJ2-5,TRBV15,-
CASSLEGRQEAQYF,TGTGCCAGCAGCTTGGAGGGTCGTCAAGAGGCCCAGTACTTC,-,TRBJ2-5,TRBV28,-
CASSLLRTPRETQYF,TGTGCCAGCAGCTTGCTCCGGACTCCTCGGGAGACCCAGTACTTC,-,TRBJ2-5,TRBV5-6,-
CASSHRRVGQYEQYF,TGTGCCAGCAGCCACCGTAGGGTTGGTCAGTACGAGCAGTACTTC,-,TRBJ2-7,TRBV7-8,-
CASSPAGAGSYEQYF,TGTGCCAGCAGTCCGGCGGGAGCGGGATCTTACGAGCAGTACTTC,TRBD2,TRBJ2-7,TRBV28,-
CASMRATGAETQYF,TGCGCCAGCATGAGAGCGACAGGGGCCGAGACCCAGTACTTC,TRBD1,TRBJ2-5,TRBV5-1,-
CASSTLAGGPSYNEQFF,TGTGCCAGCAGTACTTTAGCGGGAGGGCCCTCCTACAATGAGCAGTTCTTC,TRBD2,TRBJ2-1,TRBV27,-
CASSSRAGATDTQYF,TGTGCCAGCAGCTCACGGGCAGGGGCCACAGATACGCAGTATTTT,-,TRBJ2-3,TRBV7-2,few
CSVEGQRTNTEAFF,TGCAGCGTTGAAGGACAACGGACCAACACTGAAGCTTTCTTT,-,TRBJ1-1,TRBV29-1,-
CASSSGGVIEQYF,TGTGCCAGCAGCTCGGGGGGGGTAATCGAGCAGTACTTC,TRBD2,TRBJ2-7,TRBV5-5,-
CASSVSPAAPYEQYF,TGTGCCAGCAGTGTCTCCCCCGCAGCCCCCTACGAGCAGTACTTC,-,TRBJ2-7,TRBV6-4,-
CASSSRGQGLYNEQFF,TGTGCCAGCAGTTCCCGGGGACAGGGTTTATACAATGAGCAGTTCTTC,TRBD1,TRBJ2-1,TRBV27,few
CASSSETLAKNIQYF,TGTGCCAGCAGTTCCGAAACTTTAGCCAAAAACATTCAGTACTTC,-,TRBJ2-4,TRBV27,-
CASSSDSDTQYF,TGTGCCAGCAGTTCAGATTCAGATACGCAGTATTTT,-,TRBJ2-3,TRBV6-2/TRBV6-3,few
CASSPSRLAGENFF,TGTGCCAGCAGCCCCTCAAGACTAGCGGGAGAAAACTTCTTC,TRBD2,TRBJ2-5,TRBV3-1,few
CATSRDMGAYEQYF,TGTGCCACCAGCAGAGATATGGGGGCCTACGAGCAGTACTTC,-,TRBJ2-7,TRBV15,few
CASSPLRGETQYF,TGCGCCAGCAGCCCATTGAGAGGGGAGACCCAGTACTTC,-,TRBJ2-5,TRBV4-3,-
CASSLAQSGIPYGYTF,TGCGCCAGCAGCTTAGCGCAATCGGGGATCCCCTATGGCTACACCTTC,-,TRBJ1-2,TRBV7-9,-
CSARHSGHDQPQHF,TGCAGTGCTAGACACAGCGGCCATGATCAGCCCCAGCATTTT,-,TRBJ1-5,TRBV20-1,-
CSAYDGTSGYEQYF,TGCAGTGCTTACGACGGGACTAGCGGCTACGAGCAGTACTTC,TRBD2,TRBJ2-7,TRBV20-1,few
CSATAWGEKLPLNTEAFF,TGCAGCGCAACCGCTTGGGGAGAAAAACTGCCTCTGAACACTGAAGCTTTCTTT,-,TRBJ1-1,TRBV29-1,-
CASSQDSAGPSLLAKNIQYF,TGCGCCAGCAGCCAAGATTCGGCAGGGCCTTCACTCCTAGCCAAAAACATTCAGTACTTC,-,TRBJ2-4,TRBV4-1,-
CASSYRASGTYQETQYF,TGTGCCAGCAGTTACCGAGCTAGCGGGACGTACCAAGAGACCCAGTACTTC,TRBD2,TRBJ2-5,TRBV6-9,-
CASSGIRTLLGETQYF,TGTGCCAGCAGCGGGATTCGAACACTTCTCGGAGAGACCCAGTACTTC,-,TRBJ2-5,TRBV6-2/TRBV6-3,-
CSVPGQGGSYTF,TGCAGCGTCCCGGGACAGGGGGGTAGCTACACCTTC,TRBD1,TRBJ1-2,TRBV29-1,-
CATQNYTYNEQFF,TGTGCCACCCAAAACTACACCTACAATGAGCAGTTCTTC,-,TRBJ2-1,TRBV7-9,-
CASSPRDTDQETQYF,TGTGCCAGCAGCCCCCGGGACACCGACCAAGAGACCCAGTACTTC,-,TRBJ2-5,TRBV12-3/TRBV12-4,-
CASSQVAGYYEQYF,TGTGCCAGCAGCCAAGTGGCAGGGTACTACGAGCAGTACTTC,-,TRBJ2-7,TRBV14,-
CAIQGRELEGYTF,TGTGCCATCCAGGGAAGGGAACTTGAAGGCTACACCTTC,-,TRBJ1-2,TRBV7-2,-